This T cell receptor (beta chain) came from a study of cytomegalovirus exposure and HLA in healthy donors. With 60 Vbeta and 13 Jbeta primers, the PCR was carried out. Clones were read by immunoSEQ multiplex PCR, and TCRdb kept only the in-frame ones, dropping some. The data show about 120,000 clones, roughly 80% seen once. The germline V gene has CDR1 SGHRS and CDR2 YFSETQ. Trimming cost V 1 base and J 2 bases, with 5 bases left between them. This CDR3 is 13 amino acids long. General study results and limits: Presence/absence analysis assumed near-uniform sequencing depth across donors. Using the classifier, cytomegalovirus status was reportedly diagnosed with high specificity and sensitivity.

To note about this clone: Its antigen remains unidentified.

The sequence derives from a man aged 60-69 years in good health and CMV-seropositive. Sequenced material: PBMCs. J is TRBJ2-3 and V is TRBV5-1; D is uncertain. This CDR3 is CASSLLPTDTQYF. Here the CDR3 DNA reads TGCGCCAGCAGCTTGCTCCCCACAGATACGCAGTATTTT. The entire variable domain, with the rest obtained from reference TRBV5-1 and TRBJ2-3, is as follows: KAGVTQTPRYLIKTRGQQVTLSCSPISGHRSVSWYQQTPGQGLQFLFEYFSETQRNKGNFPGRFSGRQFSNSRSEMNVSTLELGDSALYLCASSLLPTDTQYFGPGTRLTVL.